The 2 T cell receptor beta chains in this list originate from one sample, sequenced in a study of blood T cell repertoires in COVID-19. The assay was immunoSEQ multiplex PCR, and TCRdb's table has in-frame clones only and misses some. The table lists about 100,000 clones, approximately 86% of them singletons. The sample was PBMCs or T cells enriched from blood (not recorded which). All receptors derive from a woman between 45 and 65 years old who had recovered from COVID-19.

The chain carries TRBV5-1 and TRBJ2-1; TRBD2 aligns across 8 bases. This CDR3 has 13 residues. Trimming cost V 4 bases and J 4 bases; bases outside gene matches: 1. The germline gives CDR1 SGHRS, CDR2 YFSETQ. CDR3 nucleotide sequence: TGCGCCAGCAGCACGGGAGGGTACAATGAGCAGTTCTTC. Amino acids: CASSTGGYNEQFF.

CDR3 region: CATSVGGGNTIYF. The CDR3 nucleotides read TGTGCCACCAGTGTTGGGGGGGGAAACACCATATATTTT. The V call is TRBV24-1, the J call TRBJ1-3; the D gene is possibly TRBD1 (5 bases). The CDR3 contains 13 residues. Trimming cost V 5 bases and J 4 bases, with 8 bases left between them. Germline assignment: CDR1 KGHDR and CDR2 SFDVKD.